Below, 4 T cell receptor beta chains from the same sample are listed, as sequenced in a study of blood T cells in healthy people across ages. PCR was performed a second time for 7 to 11 cycles using a sample-barcoded 5' primer and a J-beta primer mix. In TCRdb, the 5' RACE reads were re-called with MiXCR into one record per CDR3 protein. The data hold 1 million or so distinct CDR3 sequences, with roughly 45% observed a single time. Sequencing input: blood. The receptors derive from an older woman in good health.

This clonotype was observed a handful of times. The gene calls are TRBV27 and TRBJ2-5, with 11 bases that match TRBD1. Losses at the gene ends were 11 bases for V and 11 bases for J; bases not matched to a gene: 16. CDR3 size: 14 residues. Germline values: CDR1 MNHEY, CDR2 SMNVEV (reference sequence). Here the CDR3 DNA reads TGTGCCTCCAGCCCGGTCGGGACAGGGGGGGAGCAGTACTTC. Translating it yields CASSPVGTGGEQYF.

This clonotype has just a few counts. The chain joins TRBV27 to TRBJ2-7; 7 bases are a match to TRBD1. Germline lookup yields CDR1 MNHEY and CDR2 SMNVEV (reference sequence). The CDR3 contains 18 residues. The trim removed 5 bases at V and 0 bases at J, leaving 16 bases unmatched. The DNA for the CDR3 is TGTGCCAGCAGTCGACGACAGGGAAGAAGGGGAGCCTCCTACGAGCAGTACTTC. This sequence encodes CASSRRQGRRGASYEQYF.

The chain carries TRBV9 and TRBJ2-1, with 12 positions matching TRBD2. The CDR3 consists of 16 residues. Per germline, CDR1 SGDLS and CDR2 YYNGEE. Germline trimming cut 0 bases from V and 10 bases from J; bases unmatched to any gene: 8. CDR3 loop: CASSVGSLAGGGEQFF. The CDR3, as DNA: TGTGCCAGCAGCGTAGGATCGCTAGCGGGAGGGGGGGAGCAGTTCTTC. Looking up the rest from reference TRBV9 and TRBJ2-1 gives the full variable domain: DSGVTQTPKHLITATGQRVTLRCSPRSGDLSVYWYQQSLDQGLQFLIQYYNGEERAKGNILERFSAQQFPDLHSELNLSSLELGDSALYFCASSVGSLAGGGEQFFGPGTRLTVL.

The chain recombines TRBV5-1 with TRBJ2-7, with 9 bases identical to TRBD1. Looked up from germline, CDR1 is SGHRS and CDR2 is YFSETQ. The CDR3 has 14 amino acids. J lost 6 bases, V lost 4 bases, and 8 bases had no gene match. The CDR3: CASSRLDRGGEQYF. The CDR3 DNA reads as TGCGCCAGCAGCCGTTTGGACAGGGGAGGCGAGCAGTACTTC.